The clone carrying this TCR beta chain was seen just once. Its antigen is as yet unknown. The entry originates in a study of cytomegalovirus exposure and HLA in healthy donors. As for the study in general: Across around 400 genotyped donors, 81% landed in the Caucasian-associated ancestry cluster. Points from the study as a whole: It was reported that TCR beta sequences correctly inferred the HLA-A and HLA-B alleles for most subjects. Later examination showed HLA-associated TCR beta chains had greater clonal expansion than equally common others. Donors belonging to an Asian-associated ancestry cluster reportedly showed fewer N-insertions in productive TCRs than the roughly 700-donor mean, according to what a later analysis found.

PCR primers comprised 60 Vbeta and 13 Jbeta primers. Assay used: immunoSEQ multiplex PCR; TCRdb lists only in-frame clones, some missing. The table shows 100,000 to 150,000 clones, with about three quarters occurring only once. The CDR3 loop spans 14 amino acids. Trimming took 7 bases from V and 3 from J, leaving 12 bases between them. Germline values: CDR1 MDHEN, CDR2 SYDVKM. The rearrangement joins TRBV28 to TRBJ1-4; D is possibly TRBD1 (5 bases). The sample taken for sequencing was PBMCs. The source of this sequence is a man aged 35 to 55 in good health and CMV-seropositive. CDR3 residues: CASNRGHSNEKLFF. CDR3 in DNA: TGTGCCAGCAATAGGGGCCATTCTAATGAAAAACTGTTTTTT.